The 28 T cell receptor beta chains below were found in one sample sequenced in a study of T cell repertoires in cytomegalovirus infection. In TCRdb, the reads were re-called with MiXCR into one record per CDR3 protein. The table records about 900,000 distinct CDR3 sequences, around 31% of them present only once. Their antigen targets remain unknown. The sample was cultured CD8+ T cells from PBMCs, taken from culture after CMV antigen stimulation. The receptors were sampled from a human donor in good health (CMV status not recorded). Some clones in this sample may be carry-over from other donors' samples.

About this clonotype: It may be a read error: a sequence one base away is much more abundant. The conserved phenylalanine or tryptophan is not found at the CDR3 terminus, so this likely reflects a read error. The genes are TRBV7-2 and TRBJ2-5; 10 bases agree with TRBD2. CDR3 size: 15 residues. After removal of 8 bases from V and 5 bases from J, the junction contained 11 bases not matched to a gene. Looked up from germline, CDR1 is SGHTA and CDR2 is FQGNSA. The CDR3 coding sequence is TGTGCCAGCGGACATAGCGGGGGGCTCGGGGAGACCCAGTACCTC. Amino acids: CASGHSGGLGETQYL.

This chain joins TRBV19 and TRBJ1-4, with D unclear. Deletions cut 1 base from V and 0 bases from J, with 12 bases between. Germline loops: CDR1 LNHDA, CDR2 SQIVND (reference sequence). The CDR3 runs 17 residues. The CDR3 DNA reads TGTGCCAGTAGTATAGGACGTTACCTCGCAACTAATGAAAAACTGTTTTTT. This encodes CASSIGRYLATNEKLFF.

In its sample, this clonotype was seen a few times. The genes are TRBV27 and TRBJ2-1; D tentatively fits TRBD1 or TRBD2 (5 bases each). Germline V gene lookup returns CDR1 MNHEY and CDR2 SMNVEV (reference sequence). This CDR3 has 14 amino acids. Trimming pared 10 bases from V and 0 bases from J, leaving 13 bases between. CDR3 sequence reads: CATCPGLSYNEQFF. The DNA for the CDR3 is TGTGCCACCTGTCCGGGGCTCTCCTACAATGAGCAGTTCTTC.

Of note for this clonotype: A read error is likely, as this CDR3 ends without the conserved phenylalanine or tryptophan. The rearrangement uses TRBV5-6 and TRBJ2-3, with D tentatively TRBD1 (6 bases). The germline V and J ends were trimmed by 4 bases and 1 base, with 13 bases remaining between them. The CDR3 runs to 15 residues. The germline V gene has CDR1 SGHDT and CDR2 YYEEEE. CDR3 residues: CASSLRTGRTDTQYS. The DNA for the CDR3 is TGTGCCAGCAGCCTACGTACAGGGCGCACAGATACGCAGTATTCT.

The J gene is TRBJ1-1, the V gene TRBV12-3 or TRBV12-4; 9 positions match TRBD1. The CDR3 spans 15 residues. The V gene end was trimmed by 5 bases and the J gene end by 7 bases; junction bases not matched to a gene: 11. The CDR3 region is CASSPTTGQGLEAFF. In DNA, the CDR3 is TGTGCCAGCAGTCCAACAACGGGACAGGGACTTGAAGCTTTCTTT.

This clonotype was recorded once. The chain joins TRBV11-2 to TRBJ2-2; TRBD2 agrees at 12 bases. Germline-derived CDR1 and CDR2 are SGHAT and FQNNGV. V lost 0 bases, J lost 7 bases, and 6 bases stayed unmatched. The CDR3 runs 17 residues. The CDR3, as DNA: TGTGCCAGCAGCTTAGACGGACTAGCGGGGTGGATCGGGGAGCTGTTTTTT. Its protein is CASSLDGLAGWIGELFF.

This clonotype showed up many times. This chain joins TRBV10-3 and TRBJ2-6, with TRBD1 as a possible D gene (6 bases). There are 16 residues in the CDR3. Deletions cut 2 bases from V and 2 bases from J, with 10 bases between. Looked up from germline, CDR1 is ENHRY and CDR2 is SYGVKD. The CDR3 is CAISEGQQPGANVLTF. The CDR3 DNA sequence: TGTGCCATCAGTGAGGGACAGCAGCCTGGGGCCAACGTCCTGACTTTC.

The CDR3: CASSLAGDSFYNEQFF. CDR3 coding DNA: TGTGCCAGCAGCTTAGCGGGGGACAGTTTCTACAATGAGCAGTTCTTC. The chain carries TRBV7-9 and TRBJ2-1, with TRBD1 matching over 7 bases. The CDR3 has 16 amino acids. The J segment lost 3 bases and the V segment lost 0 bases, leaving 5 bases of the junction unmatched. Germline lookup yields CDR1 SEHNR and CDR2 FQNEAQ (reference sequence).

This clonotype has more than one count but fewer than ten. This sequence joins TRBV7-3 and TRBJ2-5; 9 bases agree with TRBD1. Germline CDR1 and CDR2: SGHTA and FQGTGA. The CDR3 runs 14 residues. Germline trimming cut 5 bases from V and 4 bases from J; bases unmatched to any gene: 5. The CDR3 region is CASSATGGRETQYF. The CDR3 DNA follows: TGTGCCAGCAGCGCGACAGGGGGAAGAGAGACCCAGTACTTC. The full variable domain, rest sourced from reference TRBV7-3 and TRBJ2-5, is GAGVSQTPSNKVTEKGKYVELRCDPISGHTALYWYRQSLGQGPEFLIYFQGTGAADDSGLPNDRFFAVRPEGSVSTLKIQRTERGDSAVYLCASSATGGRETQYFGPGTRLLVL.

The chain uses TRBV7-8 and TRBJ1-5; D gene unclear. Between the trimmed V and J ends, which lost 1 base and 4 bases, there was a span of 11 bases. The CDR3 covers 15 residues. Germline CDR1 and CDR2: SGHVS and FQNEAQ. The CDR3 nucleotides read TGTGCCAGCAGCTTAGATCAACGGTGGAATCAGCCCCAGCATTTT. It yields the protein CASSLDQRWNQPQHF.

This clonotype was seen a few times. The chain recombines TRBV27 with TRBJ2-3; D ambiguous. Germline lookup yields CDR1 MNHEY and CDR2 SMNVEV (reference sequence). V was shortened by 5 bases and J by 0 bases, with 9 bases between the two germline ends. This CDR3 has 14 amino acids. The DNA for the CDR3 is TGTGCCAGCAGTCGTGGGTTTAGCACAGATACGCAGTATTTT. Residues: CASSRGFSTDTQYF.

The chain is built from TRBV28 and TRBJ1-5, with a possible D match to TRBD1 (6 bases). V lost 4 bases to trimming and J lost 3 bases, with 16 bases between them. The CDR3 covers 16 residues. Per germline, CDR1 MDHEN and CDR2 SYDVKM. For the CDR3, the DNA is TGTGCCAGCAGTTCCCCTCAGGGGATACCCAATCAGCCCCAGCATTTT. Translated, it gives CASSSPQGIPNQPQHF.

V usage is TRBV3-1 and J usage is TRBJ1-4; the D gene is possibly TRBD1 (5 bases). The CDR3 sequence is 15 residues long. Germline V lookup: CDR1 LGHDT, CDR2 YNNKEL (reference sequence). V dropped 4 bases and J dropped 6 bases, with 15 bases sitting between them. This chain's CDR3 is CASSLYRDPDEKLFF. The CDR3 DNA reads as TGTGCCAGCAGCCTCTACCGGGACCCCGATGAAAAACTGTTTTTT.

At least ten counts were recorded for this clonotype. V and J are TRBV12-3 or TRBV12-4 and TRBJ2-1; possibly TRBD2 for D (6 bases). The CDR3 totals 13 residues. Trimming pared 6 bases from V and 1 base from J, leaving 7 bases between. CDR3 in DNA: TGTGCCAGCAGGGCGGGGTCCTACAATGAGCAGTTCTTC. Amino acids: CASRAGSYNEQFF.

This clonotype was counted only a few times. The gene calls are TRBV4-1 and TRBJ2-7; 8 bases align to TRBD2. The germline gives CDR1 MGHRA, CDR2 YSYEKL. The CDR3 is made up of 16 amino acids. The trim removed 0 bases at V and 3 bases at J, leaving 7 bases unmatched. The CDR3 protein is CASSQESGGLLYEQYF. CDR3 in DNA: TGCGCCAGCAGCCAAGAAAGCGGGGGATTACTCTACGAGCAGTACTTC.

This clonotype was observed a handful of times. The gene calls are TRBV10-3 and TRBJ1-5, with D tentatively TRBD1 (6 bases). V was cut by 8 bases and J by 6 bases, with 11 bases left in between. CDR1 ENHRY and CDR2 SYGVKD come from the germline V gene. The CDR3 is 12 residues long. The CDR3 here is CAIGGGAQPQHF. In DNA form, the CDR3 reads TGTGCCATCGGGGGGGGGGCTCAGCCCCAGCATTTT.

The table lists this clonotype with a few counts. The chain uses TRBV5-1 and TRBJ2-7; TRBD1 agrees at 9 bases. Germline V gene data show CDR1 as SGHRS and CDR2 as YFSETQ. CDR3 length equals 16 residues. V shed 1 base and J 1 base; nucleotides not matched to a gene: 6. The CDR3 loop reads CASSLWRTGESYEQYV. CDR3 sequence (DNA): TGCGCCAGCAGCTTGTGGAGGACAGGGGAATCCTACGAGCAGTACGTC.

The table lists this clonotype with many counts. V usage is TRBV7-2 and J usage is TRBJ1-4; TRBD1 aligns across 9 bases. CDR3 length: 19 residues. V was clipped by 5 bases and J by 1 base; unmatched bases: 14. Germline CDR1 SGHTA, CDR2 FQGNSA. CDR3 sequence: CASSLRYRGHLGTNEKLFF. The CDR3 nucleotides read TGTGCCAGCAGCCTACGCTACAGGGGGCATTTGGGAACTAATGAAAAACTGTTTTTT. The entire variable domain, with the rest obtained from reference TRBV7-2 and TRBJ1-4, is as follows: GAGVSQSPSNKVTEKGKDVELRCDPISGHTALYWYRQSLGQGLEFLIYFQGNSAPDKSGLPSDRFSAERTGGSVSTLTIQRTQQEDSAVYLCASSLRYRGHLGTNEKLFFGSGTQLSVL.

V and J are TRBV15 and TRBJ1-2; tentative D call: TRBD1 (6 bases). This CDR3 is built from 16 residues. V lost 1 base and J 4 bases, leaving 16 bases between the germline ends. Germline CDR1 is LNHNV and CDR2 is YYDKDF (reference sequence). The CDR3 sequence: CATSRAWDKRGYGYTF. CDR3 nucleotide sequence: TGTGCCACCAGCAGAGCTTGGGACAAAAGGGGCTATGGCTACACCTTC.

This sequence joins TRBV7-6 and TRBJ2-2; 7 bases align to TRBD1. Germline CDR1 and CDR2: SGHVS and FNYEAQ. This CDR3 contains 17 residues. V lost 5 bases to trimming and J lost 1 base; unmatched junction nucleotides: 10. The CDR3 DNA follows: TGTGCCAGCAGCCCCTGGGACCGGGACAGGAACACCGGGGAGCTGTTTTTT. It is translated as CASSPWDRDRNTGELFF.

This sequence joins TRBV27 and TRBJ1-5; D unresolved. CDR1 and CDR2 (germline): MNHEY, SMNVEV (reference sequence). Trimming removed 2 bases from V and 3 bases from J, with 11 bases in between. The CDR3 extends over 15 amino acids. CDR3 residues: CASSLTAGNNQPQHF. The CDR3 DNA sequence: TGTGCCAGCAGTTTAACGGCCGGGAACAATCAGCCCCAGCATTTT.

This clonotype was counted a few times. V is TRBV4-1 and J is TRBJ2-4; 7 bases agree with TRBD1. V shed 10 bases and J 5 bases; nucleotides not matched to a gene: 8. The germline V gene has CDR1 MGHRA and CDR2 YSYEKL. This CDR3 has 13 residues. DNA of the CDR3: TGCGCCACCTTCGACAGGGTCCAAAACATTCAGTACTTC. Protein sequence: CATFDRVQNIQYF.

This chain connects TRBV11-3 to TRBJ2-7; D not resolved. The CDR3 length is 12 residues. The germline V gene encodes CDR1 SGHNT and CDR2 YENEEA. V lost 1 base and J lost 6, with 7 bases in between. The DNA for the CDR3 is TGTGCCAGCAGCTTAGGACCTGCCGAGCAGTACGTC. It yields the protein CASSLGPAEQYV.

This clonotype was observed a few times. The genes are TRBV7-8 and TRBJ2-2; D is possibly TRBD1 (6 bases). Trimming stripped 6 bases from V and 0 bases from J, with 17 bases between. Germline values: CDR1 SGHVS, CDR2 FQNEAQ. CDR3 length: 17 residues. For the CDR3, the DNA is TGTGCCAGCAGTCCTAGGACAGAACTAACGAACACCGGGGAGCTGTTTTTT. This codes for CASSPRTELTNTGELFF.

The rearrangement uses TRBV2 and TRBJ2-1, with TRBD2 matching over 9 bases. The CDR3 loop spans 14 amino acids. CDR1 SNHLY and CDR2 FYNNEI come from the germline V gene. The trim removed 10 bases at V and 4 bases at J, leaving 8 bases unmatched. In DNA, the CDR3 is TGTGCCATCCTTCTAGCGGGGCTTTACAATGAGCAGTTCTTC. This gives the protein CAILLAGLYNEQFF.

This chain joins TRBV7-9 and TRBJ2-7; 12 nucleotides line up with TRBD2. The CDR3 has 17 amino acids. Germline V gene sequence: CDR1 SEHNR, CDR2 FQNEAQ (reference sequence). V was pared by 5 bases and J by 4 bases, with 12 bases of the junction left unmatched. In DNA, the CDR3 is TGTGCCAGCAGCCACTTCGGGACTAGCGGGTATCCTTACGAGCAGTACTTC. Protein: CASSHFGTSGYPYEQYF.

This clonotype has just one count. This could be a read error, since a much larger clone is one nucleotide away. The V and J genes are TRBV7-6 and TRBJ1-1; the D is unclear. Germline assignment: CDR1 SGHVS and CDR2 FNYEAQ. CDR3 length equals 16 residues. Written as DNA, the CDR3 is TGTGTCAGCAGCTTAGGGTCTGGCGCCGCCCAGACTGAAGCTTTCTTT. This translates into CVSSLGSGAAQTEAFF. Supplemented by reference TRBV7-6 and TRBJ1-1, the full variable domain reads GAGVSQSPRYKVTKRGQDVALRCDPISGHVSLYWYRQALGQGPEFLTYFNYEAQQDKSGLPNDRFSAERPEGSISTLTIQRTEQRDSAMYRCVSSLGSGAAQTEAFFGQGTRLTVV.

The gene calls are TRBV12-3 or TRBV12-4 and TRBJ2-3, with 15 positions matching TRBD2. V shed 4 bases and J 0 bases; nucleotides not matched to a gene: 14. The CDR3 spans 21 residues. The CDR3, as DNA: TGTGCCAGCAGTTCCTTAGGCGACCCGGGACTAGCGGGGGGCAGCACAGATACGCAGTATTTT. It specifies CASSSLGDPGLAGGSTDTQYF.